Included here is one T cell receptor (beta chain) sequence, with context. This sample includes further DNA sequences coding for the same CDR3. This entry belongs to a study of blood T cell repertoires in COVID-19. The authors' processing: From reference gene primer amplification, estimates of nucleated cell counts were derived. The assay was immunoSEQ multiplex PCR, and TCRdb's table has in-frame clones only and misses some. Clone size and V and J calls were adopted from that table, with D and trimming inferred from the DNA. The sample contains approximately 60,000 clones, approximately 79% of which appear only once. The material sequenced was peripheral blood. This receptor was identified in a man in his 60s with acute or convalescent COVID-19.

CDR3 bases: TGTGCCAGCAGTTTGAGCTCCTATAATTCACCCCTCCACTTT. This encodes CASSLSSYNSPLHF. The chain employs TRBV27 and TRBJ1-6; D gene unclear. Germline V gene data show CDR1 as MNHEY and CDR2 as SMNVEV (reference sequence). The ends were cut back, 3 bases at V and 0 bases at J, with 3 bases in the middle. This CDR3 has 14 amino acids.